Included here is one TCR beta chain sequence, with context. In this sample, this clone turned up a few times. Which antigen it targets is not known. No much larger clone is present one base from it, and per-base qualities are unavailable. In the prospective study, participants were about 18 to 100 years old, resided in around 25 geographic areas of the United States, and were enrolled through a virtual design. In the prospective study, participants were assigned to cohorts based on the clinical history participants reported in a screening survey and a study questionnaire. Mobile phlebotomists in the prospective study collected whole blood, serum and a nasopharyngeal or oropharyngeal swab from every participant. Additional blood draws and questionnaires over an approximately two-month period could optionally be provided by prospective study participants. Blood samples from the prospective study were shipped frozen or at room temperature prior to DNA extraction.

This entry is derived from a study of blood T cell repertoires in COVID-19 (dated by TCRdb to the early 2020s). Describing the broader study: Collaborator samples came from the United States, Italy and Spain and covered acute and convalescent phases of COVID-19. Deeply sampled blood TCRbeta repertoires from subjects exposed to, actively infected with, or recovered from COVID-19 were included in the dataset. The material from the prospective study consisted of cDNA or gDNA derived from T cells, B-cell-depleted T cells, or PBMCs. The samples were drawn from the first 160 participants of the ongoing ImmuneRACE study and from over 950 subjects provided by 6 global collaborators. Sample metadata almost always included a de-identified subject ID, COVID-19 status, age in years and sex. Where HLA class I and class II types were available, the types were taken from metadata supplied by the sample provider, not from assay-based typing. A freely available public database, intended as a resource for researchers studying the immune response to SARS-CoV-2, is where the repertoires were released.

The germline V gene encodes CDR1 SGDLS and CDR2 YYNGEE. The CDR3, cysteine through phenylalanine, is 13 amino acids long. Only the CDR3 region is kept as DNA, spanning 39 bases read in frame from base 1. The V end loses 5 bases and the J end loses 6 bases, and a stretch of 12 bases separates them. The investigation overall reported the following: Clinical and demographic metadata were provided uncurated, with the amount varying by source and participant.

TCRbeta CDR3 regions were amplified from genomic DNA by means of the immunoSEQ Assay, a bias-controlled multiplex PCR. The study's processing was this. Within the assay, amplification of reference gene primers was used to estimate how many nucleated cells each sample contained. To quantify the absolute abundance of each unique TCRbeta CDR3 rearrangement, sequence reads were collapsed and filtered. For each sample, productive Simpson clonality was calculated as the square root of Simpson's diversity index over productive rearrangements. TCRdb took over this immuneACCESS table, retaining in-frame rearrangements with V and J assigned. Such tables are incomplete; in checked studies, under half of the missing clones stem from an unresolved V gene, and the remainder is unexplained. V and J calls and clone size are given by that table; D and trimming were obtained from the DNA. Recorded for this sample are a few hundred thousand clones; about four fifths of them occurred a single time. The top ten constitute approximately 1.3% of the sample.

Sample: PBMCs or T cells enriched from blood (not recorded which). The sequence links TRBV9 to TRBJ2-1; a confident D gene designation cannot be given. The TCR comes from a woman aged 35 to 49 with acute COVID-19. The DNA sequence is TGTGCCAGCAGTCGTCAGACGGGCAATGAGCAGTTCTTC. This translates into CASSRQTGNEQFF. Outside the CDR3, residues come from the reference TRBV9 and TRBJ2-1 proteins, so the full variable domain is: DSGVTQTPKHLITATGQRVTLRCSPRSGDLSVYWYQQSLDQGLQFLIQYYNGEERAKGNILERFSAQQFPDLHSELNLSSLELGDSALYFCASSRQTGNEQFFGPGTRLTVL.